Presented here are 5 T cell receptor beta chains from one specimen sequenced in a study of cytomegalovirus exposure and HLA in healthy donors. PCR amplification relied on 60 Vbeta primers (plus 13 Jbeta primers). Only in-frame clones appear in the TCRdb table, and some are missing; sequencing was by immunoSEQ multiplex PCR. This sample carries about 130,000 clones, around 82% of them seen once, and the ten largest clones take about a tenth. Sequencing was done on a sample of PBMCs. The receptor set was obtained from a man younger than 45 in good health and CMV-seropositive.

V and J are TRBV28 and TRBJ1-5, with TRBD1 matching 7 bases. The length of the CDR3 is 17 residues. V gave up 7 bases and J gave up 1 base; unmatched junction bases: 13. Germline CDR1 and CDR2: MDHEN and SYDVKM. The DNA for the CDR3 is TGTGCCAGCATCCCCCAGCCACCGGGACAGAGCAATCAGCCCCAGCATTTT. As protein: CASIPQPPGQSNQPQHF.

This clone was counted only a few times. This chain joins TRBV27 and TRBJ2-7, with TRBD2 identical over 13 bases. V trimming: 5 bases; J trimming: 2 bases; junction bases outside the gene matches: 6. Germline V lookup: CDR1 MNHEY, CDR2 SMNVEV (reference sequence). The CDR3 consists of 16 residues. Here the CDR3 DNA reads TGTGCCAGCAGTCGACTAGCGGGAGGCCCTCCCTACGAGCAGTACTTC. This gives the protein CASSRLAGGPPYEQYF.

V and J are TRBV7-8 and TRBJ2-7; tentative D call: TRBD2 (7 bases). V was trimmed by 5 bases and J by 4 bases, leaving 21 bases between them. CDR1 SGHVS and CDR2 FQNEAQ come from the germline V gene. The CDR3 is 16 amino acids. The CDR3 DNA reads as TGTGCCAGCAGCCGACGAGGGGGGGCCTACCTATACGAGCAGTACTTC. Its protein is CASSRRGGAYLYEQYF.

This sequence joins TRBV27 and TRBJ2-1; D not certain. Looked up from germline, CDR1 is MNHEY and CDR2 is SMNVEV (reference sequence). The CDR3 loop spans 14 amino acids. Trimming shortened V by 3 bases and J by 1 base, and 7 bases separated the two germline ends. CDR3 nucleotide sequence: TGTGCCAGCAGTTTCTGGCAGTCCTACAATGAGCAGTTCTTC. Translation: CASSFWQSYNEQFF.

This sequence joins TRBV27 and TRBJ2-1; possibly TRBD1 for D (6 bases). Per the germline V gene, CDR1 is MNHEY and CDR2 is SMNVEV (reference sequence). The CDR3 covers 15 residues. Trimming removed 7 bases at V and 3 bases at J, with 16 bases between. CDR3 sequence (DNA): TGTGCCAGCAATCTCCAGGGGTTAGGCTACAATGAGCAGTTCTTC. This encodes CASNLQGLGYNEQFF.